One sample yielded the 12 T cell receptor beta chains listed below, sequenced in a study of regulatory T cells in long-lasting Graves disease. Arm-PCR of CDR3 regions and iRepertoire HTBI primers were used to build TCR beta libraries. From the multiplex PCR reads, TCRdb called clonotypes with MiXCR, one entry per CDR3 protein. The table includes some 490,000 distinct CDR3 sequences, around 12% detected once. Regarding time point: newly diagnosed GD, antithyroid drugs for less than 3 months. The TCR library used RNA extracted from PBMCs. The same data also went into a second study, on T cells in Graves' hyperthyroidism and ophthalmopathy.

Sequenced material: peripheral blood mononuclear cells (PBMCs), taken at new diagnosis, from a patient treated with antithyroid drugs. The receptors stem from a young woman with Graves disease.

As regards this clonotype: A much larger clonotype is one base distant, so this may be a read error. This likely comes from a read error, as the CDR3 has no conserved phenylalanine or tryptophan at its end. V and J are TRBV14 and TRBJ2-7; D might be TRBD2 (6 bases). Germline lookup yields CDR1 SGHDN and CDR2 FVKESK. With 0 bases removed from V and 0 bases from J, the gap between germline ends came to 15 bases. The CDR3 contains 17 residues. As DNA, the CDR3 is TGTGCCAGCAGCCAAGACATCCGGGAGAACCCCTCCTACGAGCAGTACTCC. It is translated as CASSQDIRENPSYEQYS.

This clonotype was picked up many times. The chain recombines TRBV6-1 with TRBJ2-5, with 7 bases lining up with TRBD2. Germline CDR1 reads MNHNS; CDR2 reads SASEGT. The length of the CDR3 is 15 residues. Germline trimming cut 8 bases from V and 4 bases from J; bases unmatched to any gene: 13. The CDR3 loop reads CASVEREASAETQYF. The CDR3 DNA follows: TGTGCCAGCGTTGAGCGGGAAGCTTCGGCAGAGACCCAGTACTTC.

A word on this clonotype: A read error is possible here, since a much larger clone lies one base away. The genes are TRBV2 and TRBJ1-1; D ambiguous. With 3 bases removed from V and 5 bases from J, the gap between germline ends came to 10 bases. There are 13 residues in the CDR3. Germline CDR1 reads SNHLY; CDR2 reads FYNNEI. Written as DNA, the CDR3 is TGTGCCAGCAGTGAGGGCAAGGTTACTGAAGCTTTCTTT. Protein: CASSEGKVTEAFF.

In this sample, this clonotype turned up many times. The chain carries TRBV2 and TRBJ2-1; TRBD2 matches 10 bases. The germline CDR1 and CDR2 sequences are SNHLY and FYNNEI. Germline trimming cut 6 bases from V and 7 bases from J; bases unmatched to any gene: 12. The CDR3 has 16 amino acids. Written as DNA, the CDR3 is TGTGCCAGCAGCCCCAAGCCTAGCGGGAGTTTAAATGAGCAGTTCTTC. Its translation: CASSPKPSGSLNEQFF.

The sample holds a few counts of this clonotype. V usage is TRBV4-3 and J usage is TRBJ2-7, with 10 bases that match TRBD2. CDR1 is LGHNA and CDR2 is YSLEER in the germline V gene. The length of the CDR3 is 17 residues. V was clipped by 0 bases and J by 2 bases; unmatched bases: 7. CDR3 in DNA: TGCGCCAGCAGCCAAGAACCCACTAGCGGGATGCCCTACGAGCAGTACTTC. Its translation is CASSQEPTSGMPYEQYF.

CDR3 in amino acids: CASSPLPGPSTDTQYF. CDR3 in DNA: TGCGCCAGCAGCCCTCTCCCGGGACCTAGCACAGATACGCAGTATTTT. The J gene is TRBJ2-3, the V gene TRBV4-3; D tentatively fits TRBD1 or TRBD2 (5 bases each). CDR1 and CDR2 (germline): LGHNA, YSLEER. The CDR3 has 16 residues. The ends were cut back, 4 bases at V and 0 bases at J, with 14 bases in the middle.

This clonotype was recorded many times. The rearrangement links TRBV28 to TRBJ2-7; 9 bases are a match to TRBD1. V lost 8 bases to trimming and J lost 2 bases; unmatched junction nucleotides: 7. Germline values: CDR1 MDHEN, CDR2 SYDVKM. The CDR3 loop spans 14 amino acids. The chain's CDR3 is CASAHRDRAYEQYF. The CDR3 nucleotides are TGTGCCAGCGCTCACCGGGACAGGGCCTACGAGCAGTACTTC.

The V and J genes are TRBV6-2 or TRBV6-3 and TRBJ2-2, with D perhaps matching TRBD2 (5 bases). CDR1 and CDR2 (germline): MNHEY, SVGEGT. The CDR3 length is 17 residues. V was cut by 4 bases and J by 6 bases, with 21 bases left in between. The CDR3 sequence is CASSSPPGKGRAGELFF. In nucleotides, the CDR3 is TGTGCCAGCAGTTCCCCCCCGGGGAAAGGGAGAGCCGGGGAGCTGTTTTTT.

This clonotype was counted many times. CDR3 in amino acids: CASSYIRTSQETQYF. CDR3 in DNA: TGTGCCAGCAGTTACATCCGGACATCCCAAGAGACCCAGTACTTC. The genes are TRBV6-2 or TRBV6-3 and TRBJ2-5; possibly TRBD1 for D (5 bases). Germline V CDR1 and CDR2: MNHEY, SVGEGT. V was cut by 2 bases and J by 1 base, with 11 bases left in between. CDR3 size: 15 residues.

This clonotype showed up many times. The genes are TRBV20-1 and TRBJ1-1, with unresolved D. Deletions cut 0 bases from V and 4 bases from J, with 15 bases between. Germline CDR1 and CDR2: DFQATT and SNEGSKA (reference sequence). This CDR3 region has 15 residues. The DNA for the CDR3 is TGCAGTGCTAGAGACCCTTCTCGGACTGGCACTGAAGCTTTCTTT. The encoded protein is CSARDPSRTGTEAFF.

In its sample, this clonotype was seen many times. The chain combines TRBV18 with TRBJ2-3, with D maybe TRBD1 (7 bases). This CDR3 spans 17 amino acids. Trimming stripped 0 bases from V and 3 bases from J, with 16 bases between. CDR1 is KGHSH and CDR2 is LQKENI in the germline V gene. CDR3 amino acids: CASSPPGMAGGTDTQYF. The CDR3 coding sequence is TGTGCCAGCTCACCACCGGGTATGGCAGGGGGGACAGATACGCAGTATTTT. The entire variable domain, with the rest obtained from reference TRBV18 and TRBJ2-3, is as follows: NAGVMQNPRHLVRRRGQEARLRCSPMKGHSHVYWYRQLPEEGLKFMVYLQKENIIDESGMPKERFSAEFPKEGPSILRIQQVVRGDSAAYFCASSPPGMAGGTDTQYFGPGTRLTVL.

Concerning this clonotype itself: This may arise from a read error, as a much more abundant clone is one base away. CDR3: CASSFSWNEQFF. The CDR3 DNA reads TGTGCCAGCAGCTTTAGTTGGAATGAGCAGTTCTTC. This rearrangement joins TRBV13 to TRBJ2-1; D is undetermined. Germline V gene data show CDR1 as PRHDT and CDR2 as FYEKMQ (reference sequence). V lost 3 bases, J lost 7 bases, and 7 bases lay in between. The CDR3 is 12 amino acids.